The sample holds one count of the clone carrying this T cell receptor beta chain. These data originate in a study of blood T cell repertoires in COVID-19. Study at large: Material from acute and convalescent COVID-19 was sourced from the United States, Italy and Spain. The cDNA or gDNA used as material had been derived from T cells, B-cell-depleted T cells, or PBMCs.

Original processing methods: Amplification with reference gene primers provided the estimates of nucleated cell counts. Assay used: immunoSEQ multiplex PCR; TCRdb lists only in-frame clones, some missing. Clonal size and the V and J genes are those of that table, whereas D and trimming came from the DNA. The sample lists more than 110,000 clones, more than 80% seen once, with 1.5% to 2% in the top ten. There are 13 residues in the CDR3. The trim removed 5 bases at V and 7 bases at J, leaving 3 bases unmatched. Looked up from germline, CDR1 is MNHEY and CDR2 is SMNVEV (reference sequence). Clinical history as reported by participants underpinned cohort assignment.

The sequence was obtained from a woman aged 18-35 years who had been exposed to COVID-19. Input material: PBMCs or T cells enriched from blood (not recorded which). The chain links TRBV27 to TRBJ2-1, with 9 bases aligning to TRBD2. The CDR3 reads CASSATSGNEQFF. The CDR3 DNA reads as TGTGCCAGCAGTGCGACTAGCGGAAATGAGCAGTTCTTC.